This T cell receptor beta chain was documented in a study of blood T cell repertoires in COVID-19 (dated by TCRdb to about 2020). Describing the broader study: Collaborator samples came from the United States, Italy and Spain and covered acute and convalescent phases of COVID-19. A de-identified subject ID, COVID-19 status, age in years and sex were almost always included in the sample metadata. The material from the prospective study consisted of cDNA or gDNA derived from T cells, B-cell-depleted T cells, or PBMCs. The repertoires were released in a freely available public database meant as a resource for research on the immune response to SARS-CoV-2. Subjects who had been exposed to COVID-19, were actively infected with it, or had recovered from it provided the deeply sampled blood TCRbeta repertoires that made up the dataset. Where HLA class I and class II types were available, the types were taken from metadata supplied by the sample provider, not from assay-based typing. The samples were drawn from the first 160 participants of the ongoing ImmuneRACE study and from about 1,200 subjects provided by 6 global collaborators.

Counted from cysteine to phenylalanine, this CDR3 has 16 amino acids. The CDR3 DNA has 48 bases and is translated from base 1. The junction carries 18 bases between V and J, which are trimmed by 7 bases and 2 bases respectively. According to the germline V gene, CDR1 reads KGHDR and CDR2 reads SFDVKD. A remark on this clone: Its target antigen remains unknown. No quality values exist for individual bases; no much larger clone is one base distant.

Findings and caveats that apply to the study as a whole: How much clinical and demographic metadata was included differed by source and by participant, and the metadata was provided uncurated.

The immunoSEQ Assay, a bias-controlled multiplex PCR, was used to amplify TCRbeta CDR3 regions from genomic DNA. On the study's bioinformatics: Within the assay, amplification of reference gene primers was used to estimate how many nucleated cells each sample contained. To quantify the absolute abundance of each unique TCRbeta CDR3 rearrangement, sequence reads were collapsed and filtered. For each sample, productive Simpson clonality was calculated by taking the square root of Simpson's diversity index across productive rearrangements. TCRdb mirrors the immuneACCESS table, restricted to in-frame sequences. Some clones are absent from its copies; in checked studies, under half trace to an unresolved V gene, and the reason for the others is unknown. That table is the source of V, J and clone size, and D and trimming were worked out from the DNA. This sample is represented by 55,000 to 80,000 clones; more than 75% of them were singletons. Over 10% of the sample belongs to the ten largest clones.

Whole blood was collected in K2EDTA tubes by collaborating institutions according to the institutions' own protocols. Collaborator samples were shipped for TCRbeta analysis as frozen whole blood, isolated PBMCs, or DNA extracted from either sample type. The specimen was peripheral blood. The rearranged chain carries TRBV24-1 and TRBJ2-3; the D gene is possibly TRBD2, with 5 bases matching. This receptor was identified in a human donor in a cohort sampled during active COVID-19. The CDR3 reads CATSNPGLAYTDTQYF. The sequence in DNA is TGTGCCACCAGCAACCCAGGTCTAGCCTACACAGATACGCAGTATTTT.